The clone carrying this T cell receptor (beta chain) ranks as medium-sized. Its antigen is as yet unknown. V was pared by 0 bases and J by 6 bases, with 6 bases of the junction left unmatched. The CDR3 spans 16 residues. CDR1 MNHNY and CDR2 SVGAGI come from the germline V gene (reference sequence). As to time point: before preoperative PTX-NDP chemotherapy. The record originates from a study of esophageal squamous cell carcinoma under preoperative chemotherapy. Regarding the study as a whole: Peripheral T cells migrating into the tumor appeared to partly supply post-treatment tumor-infiltrating lymphocytes.

TCRdb itself ran the PCR reads through MiXCR, one entry per CDR3 protein. The sample lists approximately 30,000 distinct CDR3 sequences, roughly half seen once, with 12% in the top ten. Collection of the sample occurred from a patient given preoperative chemotherapy. V usage is TRBV6-6 and J usage is TRBJ2-3, with 10 nucleotides matching TRBD2. The TCR comes from a human donor with esophageal squamous cell carcinoma. The donor label of this sample is uncertain. The CDR3 is CASSYSAGGAVDTQYF. DNA for the CDR3: TGTGCCAGCAGTTACTCAGCGGGAGGGGCGGTGGATACGCAGTATTTT.